This entry describes one T cell receptor beta chain. The entry originates in a study of blood T cell repertoires in COVID-19. Overall study context: COVID-19 samples, acute and convalescent, were from the United States, Italy and Spain. PBMCs, B-cell-depleted T cells, or T cells were the source of the cDNA or gDNA that made up the material.

In the authors' methods: How many nucleated cells were present was estimated from reference gene primer amplification. The table came from immunoSEQ multiplex PCR; TCRdb's copy has only in-frame clones and leaves some out. The V and J calls and clone size come from that table; D and trimming were worked out from the DNA. Among 100,000 to 150,000 clones listed, about 85% were seen once. The material sequenced was peripheral blood. This TCR was sampled from a woman of 80 years or more with acute or convalescent COVID-19.

The CDR3 loop is CASSQYRVGYSNQPQHF. The DNA of the CDR3 is TGCGCCAGCAGTCAGTACAGGGTGGGATATAGCAATCAGCCCCAGCATTTT. The chain couples TRBV23-1 to TRBJ1-5; D is possibly TRBD1 (6 bases). TRBV23-1 is given ORF status, its function remaining uncertain. CDR3 length equals 17 residues. Trimming cost V 3 bases and J 0 bases, with 15 bases left between them.